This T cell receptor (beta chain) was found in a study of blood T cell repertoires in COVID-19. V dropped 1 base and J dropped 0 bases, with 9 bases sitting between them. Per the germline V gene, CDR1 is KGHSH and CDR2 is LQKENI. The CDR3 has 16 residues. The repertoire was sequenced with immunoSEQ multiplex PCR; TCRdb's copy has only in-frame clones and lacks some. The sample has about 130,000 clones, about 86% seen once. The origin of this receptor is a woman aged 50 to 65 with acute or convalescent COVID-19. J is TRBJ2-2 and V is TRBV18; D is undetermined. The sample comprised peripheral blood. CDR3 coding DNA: TGTGCCAGCTCACCACGACACAGCACGAACACCGGGGAGCTGTTTTTT. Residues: CASSPRHSTNTGELFF.